Listed below are T cell receptor beta chains from one sample, sequenced in a study of T-cell memory formation after mild COVID-19. TCRdb reanalysed the 5' RACE reads using MiXCR and keeps one entry per CDR3 protein. The sample has around 82,000 distinct CDR3 sequences, more than 10% seen once. Sequencing was carried out using PBMCs or a T cell subset sorted from them (not recorded which). Receptors were obtained from a man between 18 and 35 years old who had mild COVID-19 (a few samples of this study predate the infection). Cell type and time point are not known. Both conserved end residues are part of each CDR3. A D gene is named only where the DNA matches it firmly. Clone size is given for some rows only: seen once, a few or many times, or a class if the clone is expanded.

>NA|TRBD1|TRBV7-2|TRBJ2-2
CASSPPPGQSTNTGELFF
TGTGCCAGCAGCCCTCCCCCGGGACAGAGTACGAACACCGGGGAGCTGTTTTTT
>NA|NA|TRBV6-5|TRBJ2-2
CASSYSSGGRSTGELFF
TGTGCCAGCAGTTACTCATCTGGGGGAAGGAGCACCGGGGAGCTGTTTTTT
>few|NA|TRBV6-5|TRBJ1-6
CASSYSGVMGYNSPLHF
TGTGCCAGCAGTTACTCAGGTGTGATGGGTTATAATTCACCCCTCCACTTT
>NA|NA|TRBV29-1|TRBJ2-1
CSGQDLGNEQFF
TGCAGCGGACAGGACTTGGGGAATGAGCAGTTCTTC
>NA|NA|TRBV25-1|TRBJ2-5
CASIFQETQYF
TGTGCCAGCATTTTTCAGGAGACCCAGTACTTC
>many|NA|TRBV20-1|TRBJ2-2
CSARTTLGTGELFF
TGCAGTGCTAGAACTACGCTAGGGACCGGGGAGCTGTTTTTT
>NA|TRBD1|TRBV11-2|TRBJ2-5
CASSQGQGERAQYF
TGTGCCAGCAGCCAGGGACAGGGGGAGCGGGCCCAGTACTTC
>few|NA|TRBV7-6|TRBJ2-3
CASSPSRLYTDTQYF
TGTGCCAGCAGCCCGAGCCGGTTATACACAGATACGCAGTATTTT
>few|NA|TRBV29-1|TRBJ1-1
CSVGIGSTEAFF
TGCAGCGTAGGGATTGGGAGCACTGAAGCTTTCTTT
>NA|NA|TRBV5-1|TRBJ2-4
CASSLDRPGAKNIQYF
TGCGCCAGCAGCTTGGATCGTCCGGGGGCCAAAAACATTCAGTACTTC
>NA|NA|TRBV7-9|TRBJ1-1
CASSPTFRNTEAFF
TGTGCCAGCAGCCCCACATTCAGGAACACTGAAGCTTTCTTT
>few|NA|TRBV7-9|TRBJ2-3
CASRGGLIPDTQYF
TGTGCCAGCAGGGGAGGACTCATTCCGGATACGCAGTATTTT